This T cell receptor beta chain comes out of a study of blood T cells in healthy people across ages. Study details: Template switching captured about one barcoded beta molecule per two T cells. Notes on the study in general: It was held that diversity estimates obtained from one million T cells represented underestimates.

The V and J ends lost 7 bases and 0 bases respectively, with 10 bases between them. This CDR3 comprises 14 residues. CDR1 LNHDA and CDR2 SQIVND come from the germline V gene (reference sequence). Comments on this clonotype: What it binds is unknown.

Alongside a J-beta primer mix, a sample-barcoded 5' primer served in a second PCR lasting about 7 to 12 cycles. A single record per CDR3 protein comes from TCRdb applying MiXCR to the 5' RACE reads. The sample includes approximately 820,000 distinct CDR3 sequences, 44% of them seen just once. Isolation per sample recovered at least 7 million PBMCs. What was sequenced was blood. The chain uses TRBV19 and TRBJ2-1; D is perhaps TRBD2 (5 bases). The receptor was isolated from a man aged 55 to 70 in good health. CDR3 residues: CASTTRSSYNEQFF. As DNA, the CDR3 is TGTGCCAGTACCACTAGGAGCTCCTACAATGAGCAGTTCTTC.